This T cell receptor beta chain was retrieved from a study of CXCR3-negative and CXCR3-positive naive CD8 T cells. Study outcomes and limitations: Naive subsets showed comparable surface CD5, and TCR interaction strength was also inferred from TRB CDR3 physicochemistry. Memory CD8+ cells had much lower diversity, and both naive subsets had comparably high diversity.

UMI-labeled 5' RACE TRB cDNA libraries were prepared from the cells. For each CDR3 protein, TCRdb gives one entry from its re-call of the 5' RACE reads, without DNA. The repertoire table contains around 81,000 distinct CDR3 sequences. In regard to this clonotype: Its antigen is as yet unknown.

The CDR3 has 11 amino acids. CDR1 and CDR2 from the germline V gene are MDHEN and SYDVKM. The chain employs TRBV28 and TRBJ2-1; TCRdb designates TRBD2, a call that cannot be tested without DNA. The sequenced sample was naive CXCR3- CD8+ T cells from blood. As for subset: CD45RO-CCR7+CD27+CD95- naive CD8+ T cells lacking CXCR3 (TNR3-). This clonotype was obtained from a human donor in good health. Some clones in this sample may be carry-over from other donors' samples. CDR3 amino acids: CASRTSHEQFF.